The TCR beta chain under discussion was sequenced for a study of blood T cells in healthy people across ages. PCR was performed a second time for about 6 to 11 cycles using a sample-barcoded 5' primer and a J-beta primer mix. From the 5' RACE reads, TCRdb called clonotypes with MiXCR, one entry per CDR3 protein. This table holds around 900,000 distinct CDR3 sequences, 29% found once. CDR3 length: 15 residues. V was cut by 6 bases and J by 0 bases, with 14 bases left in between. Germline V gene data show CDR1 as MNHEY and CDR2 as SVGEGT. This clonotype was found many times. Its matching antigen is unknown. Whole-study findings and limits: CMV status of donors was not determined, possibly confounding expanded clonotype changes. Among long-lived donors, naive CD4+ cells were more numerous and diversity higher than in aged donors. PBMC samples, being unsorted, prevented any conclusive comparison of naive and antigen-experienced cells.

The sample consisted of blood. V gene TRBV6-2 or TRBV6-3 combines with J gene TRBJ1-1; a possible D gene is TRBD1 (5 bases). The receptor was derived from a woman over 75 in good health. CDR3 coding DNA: TGTGCCAGCAGCACCGACAGAGTAATGAACACTGAAGCTTTCTTT. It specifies CASSTDRVMNTEAFF.